Listed here are 32 T cell receptor beta chains from one sample, sequenced in a study of blood T cells in healthy people across ages. Through a sample-barcoded 5' primer and a J-beta primer mix, a second PCR was run for roughly 6 to 12 cycles. TCRdb reanalysed the 5' RACE reads using MiXCR and keeps one entry per CDR3 protein. The repertoire holds around 1.5 million distinct CDR3 sequences, with about 35% as singletons. Material for sequencing was blood. Receptors originate from a woman younger than 45 in good health.

This clonotype has only a few counts. The J gene is TRBJ1-5, the V gene TRBV6-2 or TRBV6-3, with D possibly TRBD1 on 6 matching bases. This CDR3 spans 14 amino acids. CDR1 MNHEY and CDR2 SVGEGT come from the germline V gene. Trimming left V 6 bases short and J 5 bases short, with 14 bases between. The CDR3 region has the DNA TGTGCCAGCAGGAACCTCTACAGGGATCAGCCCCAGCATTTT. Amino acids: CASRNLYRDQPQHF.

This chain uses TRBV29-1 with TRBJ2-3; the D gene could be TRBD1 or TRBD2 (5 bases each). CDR3 size: 14 residues. Germline V CDR1 and CDR2: SQVTM, ANQGSEA. The V and J ends lost 2 bases and 1 base respectively, with 10 bases between them. The chain's CDR3 is CSVELGEGTDTQYF. DNA for the CDR3: TGCAGCGTTGAACTGGGGGAAGGCACAGATACGCAGTATTTT.

This clonotype was recorded at least ten times. The V gene is TRBV5-6, the J gene TRBJ2-7; D remains ambiguous. The CDR3 covers 12 residues. V lost 0 bases, J lost 7 bases, and 8 bases lay in between. Germline-derived CDR1 and CDR2 are SGHDT and YYEEEE. The CDR3 reads CASSLGGQEQYF. CDR3 nucleotide sequence: TGTGCCAGCAGCTTGGGAGGTCAAGAGCAGTACTTC.

The rearrangement links TRBV2 to TRBJ2-1; D is ambiguous. Germline-derived CDR1 and CDR2 are SNHLY and FYNNEI. The CDR3 has 12 amino acids. The ends were cut back, 2 bases at V and 10 bases at J, with 9 bases in the middle. The CDR3 coding sequence is TGTGCCAGCAGTGAATCGACTTCCGAGCAGTTCTTC. Amino acids: CASSESTSEQFF.

This clonotype occurred a few times. The chain couples TRBV7-2 to TRBJ2-5; D may be TRBD2 (5 bases). Germline V gene sequence: CDR1 SGHTA, CDR2 FQGNSA. This CDR3 has 15 amino acids. Trimming removed 5 bases from V and 5 bases from J, with 18 bases in between. CDR3 sequence reads: CASSPPGGSFETQYF. In DNA form, the CDR3 reads TGTGCCAGCAGCCCCCCAGGCGGGTCGTTCGAGACCCAGTACTTC. The full variable domain, its missing parts supplied by reference TRBV7-2 and TRBJ2-5, is GAGVSQSPSNKVTEKGKDVELRCDPISGHTALYWYRQSLGQGLEFLIYFQGNSAPDKSGLPSDRFSAERTGGSVSTLTIQRTQQEDSAVYLCASSPPGGSFETQYFGPGTRLLVL.

V and J are TRBV28 and TRBJ2-7; 11 nucleotides agree with TRBD2. V lost 4 bases, J lost 9 bases, and 2 bases stayed unmatched. The length of the CDR3 is 12 residues. Germline CDR1 is MDHEN and CDR2 is SYDVKM. The CDR3 region is CASSWGTSGQYF. CDR3 DNA: TGTGCCAGCAGTTGGGGGACTAGCGGGCAGTACTTC.

This CDR3 reads CASTGGGRSPTDTQYF. The CDR3 DNA sequence: TGTGCCAGCACAGGAGGGGGGCGGTCTCCCACAGATACGCAGTATTTT. V usage is TRBV27 and J usage is TRBJ2-3; D may be TRBD1 or TRBD2 (6 bases each). Germline values: CDR1 MNHEY, CDR2 SMNVEV (reference sequence). The V end was cut by 7 bases, the J end by 2 bases, with 19 bases between. The CDR3 runs 16 residues.

The chain uses TRBV9 and TRBJ2-7; 7 nucleotides line up with TRBD1. Germline V gene lookup returns CDR1 SGDLS and CDR2 YYNGEE. The CDR3 is made up of 14 amino acids. With 2 bases clipped from V and 5 bases from J, the junction kept 7 bases outside the gene matches. The CDR3: CASSVNRGPHEQYF. DNA for the CDR3: TGTGCCAGCAGCGTGAACAGGGGTCCCCACGAGCAGTACTTC.

This clonotype was detected only a few times. The rearrangement links TRBV30 to TRBJ2-3; the match to TRBD1 covers 9 bases. The V gene's germline CDR1 is GTSNPN and CDR2 SVGIG (reference sequence). Trimming took 3 bases from V and 4 from J; bases not matched to a gene: 8. This CDR3 spans 15 amino acids. The CDR3 here is CAWRTGQGPADTQYF. The CDR3, as DNA: TGTGCCTGGAGAACGGGACAGGGTCCAGCAGATACGCAGTATTTT.

This sequence joins TRBV29-1 and TRBJ2-7, with D unclear. The V gene's germline CDR1 is SQVTM and CDR2 ANQGSEA. V was cut by 4 bases and J by 0 bases, with 13 bases left in between. This CDR3 has 14 residues. The DNA for the CDR3 is TGCAGCGTTGTTGCGGTGCTTTCCTCCTACGAGCAGTACTTC. It is translated as CSVVAVLSSYEQYF.

V is TRBV30 and J is TRBJ2-3; D may correspond to TRBD1 or TRBD2 (5 bases each). Trimming cost V 4 bases and J 2 bases, with 13 bases left between them. Germline CDR1 and CDR2: GTSNPN and SVGIG (reference sequence). The CDR3 is 14 residues long. The CDR3 region is CAWTEADNTDTQYF. CDR3 in DNA: TGTGCCTGGACCGAAGCGGACAACACAGATACGCAGTATTTT.

On this clonotype: A much more abundant neighbour one base away suggests this may be a read error. The chain combines TRBV20-1 with TRBJ2-5, with a tentative D call TRBD2 (7 bases). Germline V gene sequence: CDR1 DFQATT, CDR2 SNEGSKA (reference sequence). CDR3 length: 16 amino acids. The CDR3 sequence is CSARSRGGVDQETHYF. CDR3 DNA sequence: TGCAGTGCTAGATCCCGCGGGGGCGTTGACCAAGAGACCCATTACTTC.

The chain carries TRBV7-9 and TRBJ1-5; weak D call: TRBD1 (5 bases). CDR3 length: 14 residues. V lost 6 bases and J lost 9, with 18 bases in between. Germline V lookup: CDR1 SEHNR, CDR2 FQNEAQ (reference sequence). The chain's CDR3 is CASRPSGGTGPQHF. The CDR3 DNA reads as TGTGCCAGCAGACCCTCCGGCGGCACAGGGCCCCAGCATTTT.

This clonotype was seen a handful of times. The rearrangement links TRBV20-1 to TRBJ1-6, with D perhaps TRBD1 (5 bases). There are 14 residues in the CDR3. V dropped 3 bases and J dropped 5 bases, with 11 bases sitting between them. Germline-derived CDR1 and CDR2 are DFQATT and SNEGSKA (reference sequence). CDR3 sequence reads: CSASLRDHNSPLHF. The DNA of the CDR3 is TGCAGTGCTAGTTTACGGGACCATAATTCACCCCTCCACTTT.

The J gene is TRBJ2-7, the V gene TRBV5-1, with 7 bases that match TRBD1. Germline CDR1 and CDR2: SGHRS and YFSETQ. V lost 0 bases, J lost 3 bases, and 6 bases stayed unmatched. The length of the CDR3 is 15 residues. In DNA, the CDR3 is TGCGCCAGCAGCTTGGTTCAGGGGGTAATCTACGAGCAGTACTTC. Amino acid sequence: CASSLVQGVIYEQYF.

The chain uses TRBV9 and TRBJ2-7; a weak D match, TRBD2 (6 bases). The ends were cut back, 0 bases at V and 2 bases at J, with 12 bases in the middle. The CDR3 length is 15 residues. Per germline, CDR1 SGDLS and CDR2 YYNGEE. CDR3 DNA: TGTGCCAGCAGCGTAGGGGCTAGCGCGCCCTACGAGCAGTACTTC. It translates to CASSVGASAPYEQYF.

This clonotype occurred a few times. The rearrangement links TRBV5-1 to TRBJ2-7; possibly TRBD2 for D (7 bases). Germline assignment: CDR1 SGHRS and CDR2 YFSETQ. The CDR3 totals 15 residues. Trimming stripped 3 bases from V and 5 bases from J, with 18 bases between. CDR3 region: CASSWGDGGRDEQYF. CDR3 DNA: TGCGCCAGCAGCTGGGGCGACGGGGGGCGCGACGAGCAGTACTTC.

There are a few counts of this clonotype. The chain links TRBV20-1 to TRBJ1-2; D ambiguous. Trimming removed 2 bases at V and 0 bases at J, with 19 bases between. CDR1 DFQATT and CDR2 SNEGSKA come from the germline V gene (reference sequence). CDR3 length: 17 residues. The DNA of the CDR3 is TGCAGTGCTAGATTATGGGGTAGTCTTCTGACTAACTATGGCTACACCTTC. This translates into CSARLWGSLLTNYGYTF.

The rearrangement links TRBV7-6 to TRBJ2-1; the match to TRBD2 covers 7 bases. The V gene end was trimmed by 3 bases and the J gene end by 8 bases; junction bases not matched to a gene: 13. The CDR3 loop spans 16 amino acids. Germline lookup yields CDR1 SGHVS and CDR2 FNYEAQ. The CDR3 reads CASSFFNRGVLDEQFF. CDR3 nucleotides: TGTGCCAGCAGCTTCTTTAACCGGGGGGTTCTAGATGAGCAGTTCTTC.

This clonotype came up many times. The CDR3 is CASPGDTQYF. DNA of the CDR3: TGTGCCAGCCCTGGAGATACGCAGTATTTT. V gene TRBV7-2 combines with J gene TRBJ2-3; D not certain. Trimming removed 8 bases from V and 5 bases from J, with 5 bases in between. In germline, CDR1 is SGHTA, CDR2 FQGNSA. The length of the CDR3 is 10 residues.

This clonotype was counted once. At one of its ends the junction is not consistent with the germline gene, which may arise from a read error. V usage is TRBV4-1 and J usage is TRBJ2-7; D is undetermined. The CDR3 contains 11 residues. The germline V gene has CDR1 MGHRA and CDR2 YSYEKL. The CDR3 DNA reads as TGCGTCAGCAGTAAATCCTACGAGCAGTACTTC. This sequence encodes CVSSKSYEQYF.

In this sample, this clonotype turned up many times. The chain joins TRBV4-1 to TRBJ2-7; 7 bases are a match to TRBD2. Germline CDR1 and CDR2: MGHRA and YSYEKL. V was clipped by 0 bases and J by 6 bases; unmatched bases: 11. The CDR3 runs to 16 residues. CDR3 protein: CASSQDGLADVGEQYF. CDR3 DNA: TGCGCCAGCAGCCAAGATGGTCTAGCGGATGTCGGCGAGCAGTACTTC.

Only a few counts were recorded for this clonotype. V gene TRBV6-6 combines with J gene TRBJ2-7; 7 positions agree with TRBD1. V lost 7 bases to trimming and J lost 1 base; unmatched junction nucleotides: 13. The CDR3 covers 16 residues. Germline V gene data show CDR1 as MNHNY and CDR2 as SVGAGI (reference sequence). CDR3 DNA: TGTGCCAGCAATTCCCCCAGGGCACAGGGGTCCTACGAGCAGTACTTC. Translated: CASNSPRAQGSYEQYF.

CDR3 sequence: CSASSWTSGGTDTQYF. DNA of the CDR3: TGCAGTGCTTCGTCATGGACTAGCGGGGGCACAGATACGCAGTATTTT. The chain links TRBV20-1 to TRBJ2-3; 12 nucleotides line up with TRBD2. The V gene end was trimmed by 5 bases and the J gene end by 1 base; junction bases not matched to a gene: 7. This CDR3 is built from 16 residues. Germline V gene data show CDR1 as DFQATT and CDR2 as SNEGSKA (reference sequence).

CDR3 in DNA: TGTGCCAGTATCCTAGCGGCCTACGAGCAGTACTTC. It specifies CASILAAYEQYF. The chain recombines TRBV2 with TRBJ2-7; 7 nucleotides line up with TRBD2. CDR1 and CDR2 (germline): SNHLY, FYNNEI. This CDR3 spans 12 amino acids. The J segment lost 2 bases and the V segment lost 9 bases, leaving 4 bases of the junction unmatched.

The chain employs TRBV25-1 and TRBJ1-2; the D is unclear. The CDR3 runs 12 residues. CDR1 and CDR2 from the germline V gene are MGHDK and SYGVNS. Trimming stripped 4 bases from V and 6 bases from J, with 9 bases between. CDR3 DNA sequence: TGTGCCAGCAGTGGTGGGCGAAATGGCTACACCTTC. It encodes CASSGGRNGYTF.

The chain employs TRBV20-1 and TRBJ2-3; 13 bases are shared with TRBD2. Germline CDR1 and CDR2: DFQATT and SNEGSKA (reference sequence). V lost 4 bases, J lost 1 base, and 11 bases stayed unmatched. The CDR3 runs 18 residues. The CDR3 loop is CSANHWTSGRFGTDTQYF. The CDR3 nucleotides are TGCAGTGCTAATCATTGGACTAGCGGGAGATTCGGCACAGATACGCAGTATTTT.

The chain recombines TRBV25-1 with TRBJ2-4, with D maybe TRBD1 (5 bases). Germline V lookup: CDR1 MGHDK, CDR2 SYGVNS. The V gene lost 2 bases and the J gene lost 5 bases, with 13 bases spanning the gap. The CDR3 is 15 amino acids. The DNA of the CDR3 is TGTGCCAGCAGTGAAGGGGCCACCAACCAAAACATTCAGTACTTC. Amino acid sequence: CASSEGATNQNIQYF. The whole variable domain, filled in from reference TRBV25-1 and TRBJ2-4, reads EADIYQTPRYLVIGTGKKITLECSQTMGHDKMYWYQQDPGMELHLIHYSYGVNSTEKGDLSSESTVSRIRTEHFPLTLESARPSHTSQYLCASSEGATNQNIQYFGAGTRLSVL.

The CDR3 is CASSFGDYIQETQYF. CDR3 in DNA: TGTGCCAGCAGCTTTGGAGACTATATTCAAGAGACCCAGTACTTC. This chain links TRBV11-2 with TRBJ2-5; perhaps TRBD2 as D (5 bases). The CDR3 has 15 residues. V lost 3 bases and J lost 2, with 13 bases in between. The V gene's germline CDR1 is SGHAT and CDR2 FQNNGV.

The table lists this clonotype with many counts. The chain combines TRBV10-3 with TRBJ2-7; 7 positions agree with TRBD1. J lost 5 bases, V lost 10 bases, and 8 bases had no gene match. This CDR3 region has 12 residues. CDR1 is ENHRY, CDR2 SYGVKD, per germline. The DNA of the CDR3 is TGTGCCAGCTGGACAGGTTTACACGAGCAGTACTTC. This translates into CASWTGLHEQYF.

In this sample, this clonotype turned up many times. This chain connects TRBV20-1 to TRBJ2-4; a possible D gene is TRBD2 (6 bases). Trimming pared 5 bases from V and 7 bases from J, leaving 12 bases between. This CDR3 comprises 12 residues. Germline V CDR1 and CDR2: DFQATT, SNEGSKA (reference sequence). The chain's CDR3 is CSAHRLANIQYF. The DNA for the CDR3 is TGCAGTGCTCACCGTCTAGCGAACATTCAGTACTTC.

J is TRBJ2-6 and V is TRBV2; 8 bases are shared with TRBD1. CDR3 length equals 13 residues. J lost 12 bases, V lost 6 bases, and 7 bases had no gene match. The germline V gene has CDR1 SNHLY and CDR2 FYNNEI. The CDR3: CASSLQGVGVLTF. Here the CDR3 DNA reads TGTGCCAGCAGCCTACAGGGGGTGGGCGTCCTGACTTTC.